Sequencing of this T cell receptor beta chain was carried out in a study of early T cells in non-severe SARS-CoV-2 infection (dated by TCRdb to the early 2020s). The study in broad terms: Because TCR sequencing was done on bulk RNA from unsorted whole blood, the alpha and beta chains could not be paired.

The CDR3 covers 15 residues, taking in both the cysteine and the phenylalanine. The sequence is cut down to CDR3 DNA, 45 bases in frame from base 1. Here V drops 6 bases and J drops 3 bases, and the junction holds 11 bases not matched to any gene. From a lookup of the germline V gene, CDR1 and CDR2 are MDHEN and SYDVKM. The study was a case-control design nested within a healthcare worker cohort in London, UK, with weekly nasopharyngeal swab PCR tests and blood sampling. Healthcare workers were recruited between 23 and 31 March 2020, during the week of the UK lockdown, and were followed weekly for up to roughly 15 weeks. Beyond this particular receptor, the publication reports: VDJdb matching was skewed toward anti-spike CD8 responses, so virus-specific expansions were likely underestimated and private and CD4 specificities were missed.

The protocol used for the library was 5' RACE. The sequencer listed for this sample is NextSeq 500. In the TCR library protocol, unique molecular identifiers were attached to individual cDNA molecules to correct for PCR bias and sequencing error. TCR alpha and beta chains were both sequenced, and the abundances of alpha and beta sequences in each sample were closely correlated with each other. Per the original workflow: V gene, J gene and CDR3 annotation of TCR sequences was performed with Decombinator V4. Expanded TCRs were defined as changing significantly between any two time points under a Poisson model with p below 0.0001. Abundances of TCRs were expressed as counts per million after normalisation to the total number of TCRs sequenced in each sample. TRAV1-2 paired with TRAJ12, TRAJ20 or TRAJ33 defined MAIT TCRs, while TRAV10 paired with TRAJ18 defined iNKT TCRs. VDJdb, accessed 1 November 2021, was searched for CMV, EBV and SARS-CoV-2 annotated TCRs, excluding TCRs annotated for multiple antigens. TCRdb handled the public reads itself, with Q25 trimming in fastp and clone calling in MiXCR, and kept productive beta chains. Each CDR3 protein gets just one entry, which takes the most common genes and DNA from the rows behind it. The V and J calls, along with clone size, are taken from TCRdb and not from the paper's own processing. Recorded for this sample are approximately 76,000 distinct CDR3 sequences; around 13% of them occurred a single time. Clones ranked in the top ten supply around 1.3% of the sample.

This clonotype was counted ten times or more. This receptor's antigen is unknown. The sample holds no much larger clone one base away, and base qualities are not on file. The specimen sequenced was whole blood. This chain is built from TRBV28 and TRBJ2-7; 7 bases in the middle match TRBD2. This receptor was identified in an adult who was a healthcare worker with PCR-confirmed SARS-CoV-2 infection or an uninfected control (not recorded which). The CDR3 has the sequence CASRPEAGPVYEQYF. The DNA is TGTGCCAGCAGACCTGAAGCGGGACCAGTCTACGAGCAGTACTTC. Beyond the CDR3, the reference TRBV28 and TRBJ2-7 genes provide the residues; the full variable domain reads: DVKVTQSSRYLVKRTGEKVFLECVQDMDHENMFWYRQDPGLGLRLIYFSYDVKMKEKGDIPEGYSVSREKKERFSLILESASTNQTSMYLCASRPEAGPVYEQYFGPGTRLTVT.